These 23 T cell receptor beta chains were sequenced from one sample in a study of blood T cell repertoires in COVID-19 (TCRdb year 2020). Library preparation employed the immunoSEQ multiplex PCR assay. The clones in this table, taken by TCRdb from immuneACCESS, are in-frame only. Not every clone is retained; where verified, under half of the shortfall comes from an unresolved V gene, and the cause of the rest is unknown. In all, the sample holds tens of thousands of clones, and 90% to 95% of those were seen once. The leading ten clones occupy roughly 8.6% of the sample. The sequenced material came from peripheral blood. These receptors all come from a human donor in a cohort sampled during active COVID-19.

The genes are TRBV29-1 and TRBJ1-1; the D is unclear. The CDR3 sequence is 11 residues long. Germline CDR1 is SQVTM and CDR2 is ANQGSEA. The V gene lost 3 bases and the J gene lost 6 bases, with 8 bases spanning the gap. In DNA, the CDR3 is TGCAGCGTTGATATCACGGCTGAAGCTTTCTTT. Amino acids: CSVDITAEAFF.

The CDR3 sequence is CASSKWGLAGGRSYNEQFF. The CDR3 DNA follows: TGTGCCAGCAGCAAATGGGGACTAGCGGGGGGCCGCTCCTACAATGAGCAGTTCTTC. The genes are TRBV21-1 and TRBJ2-1; the table gives TRBD2 as D, unverified against the DNA. TRBV21-1 is designated a pseudogene. This CDR3 is built from 19 residues.

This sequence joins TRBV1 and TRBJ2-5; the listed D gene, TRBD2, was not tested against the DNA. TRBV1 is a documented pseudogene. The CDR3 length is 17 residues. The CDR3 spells CTSSQDSSTSARETQYF. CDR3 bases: TGCACCAGCAGCCAAGATAGTTCGACTTCCGCCCGAGAGACCCAGTACTTC.

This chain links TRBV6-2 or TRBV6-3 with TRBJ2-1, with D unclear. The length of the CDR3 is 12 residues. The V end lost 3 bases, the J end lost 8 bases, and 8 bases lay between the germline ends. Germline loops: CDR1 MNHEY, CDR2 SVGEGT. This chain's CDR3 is CASSYRLYEQFF. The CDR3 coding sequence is TGTGCCAGCAGTTATCGACTTTATGAGCAGTTCTTC.

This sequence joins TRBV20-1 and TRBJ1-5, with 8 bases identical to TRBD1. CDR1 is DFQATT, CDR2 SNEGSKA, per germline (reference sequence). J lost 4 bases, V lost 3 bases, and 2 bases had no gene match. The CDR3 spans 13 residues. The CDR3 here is CSASRQGNQPQHF. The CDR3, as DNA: TGCAGTGCTAGTAGACAGGGGAATCAGCCCCAGCATTTT.

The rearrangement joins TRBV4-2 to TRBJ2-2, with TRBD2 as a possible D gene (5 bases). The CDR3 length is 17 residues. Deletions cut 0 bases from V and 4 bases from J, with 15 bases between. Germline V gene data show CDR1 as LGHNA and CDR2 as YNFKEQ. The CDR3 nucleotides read TGTGCCAGCAGCCAAGATCTAGCCGGGTTGGCCACCGGGGAGCTGTTTTTT. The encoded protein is CASSQDLAGLATGELFF.

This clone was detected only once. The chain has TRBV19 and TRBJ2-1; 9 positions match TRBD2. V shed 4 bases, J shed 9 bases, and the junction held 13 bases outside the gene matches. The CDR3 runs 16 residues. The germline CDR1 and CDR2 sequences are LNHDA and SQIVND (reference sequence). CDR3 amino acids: CASSNPLAGLVGEQFF. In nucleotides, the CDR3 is TGTGCCAGTAGTAATCCACTAGCGGGCTTGGTCGGTGAGCAGTTCTTC.

The CDR3 sequence is CASSLAVGTDTQYF. The CDR3 bases are TGTGCCAGCAGCTTAGCGGTAGGCACAGATACGCAGTATTTT. The rearrangement joins TRBV7-9 to TRBJ2-3; no reliable D call. CDR1 SEHNR and CDR2 FQNEAQ come from the germline V gene (reference sequence). The CDR3 is 14 amino acids. The V end was cut by 0 bases, the J end by 1 base, with 5 bases between.

Here the CDR3 DNA reads TGTGCCAGCAGTTACCGACAGGGACGCATTCAGTACTTC. Translation: CASSYRQGRIQYF. The chain recombines TRBV27 with TRBJ2-4, with 7 positions matching TRBD1. The V and J ends lost 4 bases and 9 bases, in that order; junction bases with no gene match: 6. This CDR3 spans 13 amino acids. Germline lookup yields CDR1 MNHEY and CDR2 SMNVEV (reference sequence).

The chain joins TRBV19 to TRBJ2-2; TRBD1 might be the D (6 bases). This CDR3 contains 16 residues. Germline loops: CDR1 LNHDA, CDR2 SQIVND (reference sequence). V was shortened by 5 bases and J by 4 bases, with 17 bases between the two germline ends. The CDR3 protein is CASSPELGQPTGELFF. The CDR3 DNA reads TGTGCCAGTAGTCCCGAGTTGGGACAACCCACCGGGGAGCTGTTTTTT.

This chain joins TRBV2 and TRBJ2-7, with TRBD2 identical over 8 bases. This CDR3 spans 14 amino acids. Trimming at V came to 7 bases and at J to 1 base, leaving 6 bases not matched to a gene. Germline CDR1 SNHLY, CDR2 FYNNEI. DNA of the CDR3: TGTGCCAGCAATCGGGGGGGCGGTTCCTACGAGCAGTACTTC. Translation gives CASNRGGGSYEQYF.

The CDR3 coding sequence is TGTGCCAGCAGTTTTCCCACTAGCGGGAGGGCCAATGAGCAGTTCTTC. Translating it yields CASSFPTSGRANEQFF. The chain recombines TRBV6-6 with TRBJ2-1; the match to TRBD2 covers 13 bases. CDR3 length equals 16 residues. Germline values: CDR1 MNHNY, CDR2 SVGAGI (reference sequence). Losses at the gene ends were 4 bases for V and 6 bases for J; bases not matched to a gene: 6.

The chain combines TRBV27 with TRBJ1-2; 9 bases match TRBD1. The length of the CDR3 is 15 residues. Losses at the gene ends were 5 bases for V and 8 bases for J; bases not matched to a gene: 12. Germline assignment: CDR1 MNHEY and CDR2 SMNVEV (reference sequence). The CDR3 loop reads CASSSGQGTGGGYTF. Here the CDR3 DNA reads TGTGCCAGCAGTAGCGGACAGGGGACTGGGGGGGGCTACACCTTC.

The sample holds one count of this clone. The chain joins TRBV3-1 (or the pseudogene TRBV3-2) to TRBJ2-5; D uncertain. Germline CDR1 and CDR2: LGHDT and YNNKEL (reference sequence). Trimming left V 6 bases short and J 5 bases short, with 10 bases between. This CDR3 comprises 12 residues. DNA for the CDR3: TGTGCCAGCAGAGATCTTGCGGAGACCCAGTACTTC. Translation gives CASRDLAETQYF.

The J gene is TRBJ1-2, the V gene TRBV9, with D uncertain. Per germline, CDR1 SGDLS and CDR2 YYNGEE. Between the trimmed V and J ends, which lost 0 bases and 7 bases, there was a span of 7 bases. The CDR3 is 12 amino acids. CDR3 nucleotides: TGTGCCAGCAGCGTAGGAGGGCTTGGCTACACCTTC. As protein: CASSVGGLGYTF.

CDR3: CATSVGIYEGYTF. The CDR3 bases are TGTGCCACCTCGGTTGGTATCTATGAAGGCTACACCTTC. The V and J genes are TRBV15 and TRBJ1-2, with D unclear. Trimming pared 8 bases from V and 8 bases from J, leaving 18 bases between. In germline, CDR1 is LNHNV, CDR2 YYDKDF (reference sequence). The CDR3 loop spans 13 amino acids.

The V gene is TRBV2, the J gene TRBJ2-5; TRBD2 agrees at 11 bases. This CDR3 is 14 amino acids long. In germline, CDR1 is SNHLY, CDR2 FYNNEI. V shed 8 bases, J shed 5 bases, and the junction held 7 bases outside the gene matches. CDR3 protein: CASVAGGFRETQYF. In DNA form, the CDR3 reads TGTGCCAGCGTAGCGGGAGGGTTCCGTGAGACCCAGTACTTC. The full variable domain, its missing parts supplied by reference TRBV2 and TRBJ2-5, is EPEVTQTPSHQVTQMGQEVILRCVPISNHLYFYWYRQILGQKVEFLVSFYNNEISEKSEIFDDQFSVERPDGSNFTLKIRSTKLEDSAMYFCASVAGGFRETQYFGPGTRLLVL.

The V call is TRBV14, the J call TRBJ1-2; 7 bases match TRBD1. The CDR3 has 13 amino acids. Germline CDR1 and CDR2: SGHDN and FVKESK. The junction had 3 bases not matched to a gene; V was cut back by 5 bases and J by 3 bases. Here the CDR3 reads CASSFDRDYGYTF. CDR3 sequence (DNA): TGTGCCAGCAGCTTCGACAGGGACTATGGCTACACCTTC.

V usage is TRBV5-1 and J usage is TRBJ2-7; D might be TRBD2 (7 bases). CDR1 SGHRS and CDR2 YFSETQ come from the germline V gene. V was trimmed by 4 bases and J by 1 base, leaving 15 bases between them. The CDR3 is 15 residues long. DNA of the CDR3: TGCGCCAGCAGCCCCTTCGGGGGGCAGTCCTACGAGCAGTACTTC. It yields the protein CASSPFGGQSYEQYF.

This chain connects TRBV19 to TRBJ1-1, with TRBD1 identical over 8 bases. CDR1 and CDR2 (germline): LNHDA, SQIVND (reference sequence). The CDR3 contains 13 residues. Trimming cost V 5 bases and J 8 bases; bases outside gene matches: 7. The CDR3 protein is CASSLITGGEAFF. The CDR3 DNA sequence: TGTGCCAGTAGTTTAATCACAGGGGGGGAAGCTTTCTTT.

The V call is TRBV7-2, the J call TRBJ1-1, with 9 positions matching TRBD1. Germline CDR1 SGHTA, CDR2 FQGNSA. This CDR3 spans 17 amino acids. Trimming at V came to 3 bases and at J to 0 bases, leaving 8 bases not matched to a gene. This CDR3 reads CASSFPRTGDMNTEAFF. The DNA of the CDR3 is TGTGCCAGCAGCTTCCCTAGGACAGGGGACATGAACACTGAAGCTTTCTTT.

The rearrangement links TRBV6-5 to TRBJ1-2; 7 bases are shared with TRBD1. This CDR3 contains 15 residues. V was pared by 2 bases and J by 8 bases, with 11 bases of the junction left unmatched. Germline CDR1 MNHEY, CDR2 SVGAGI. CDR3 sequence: CASSYGVRGSWGYTF. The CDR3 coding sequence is TGTGCCAGCAGTTACGGGGTCAGGGGGAGTTGGGGCTACACCTTC.

The chain's CDR3 is CASSPQEGYEQYF. In DNA form, the CDR3 reads TGCGCCAGCAGCCCCCAGGAGGGCTACGAGCAGTACTTC. V is TRBV4-1 and J is TRBJ2-7; weak D call: TRBD2 (6 bases). CDR1 is MGHRA, CDR2 YSYEKL, per germline. V was pared by 4 bases and J by 3 bases, with 10 bases between. The CDR3 is 13 residues long.